This TCR beta chain came from a study of OX40 agonist ivuxolimab in advanced cancers. Describing the broader study: Ivuxolimab was a fully human IgG2 agonistic monoclonal antibody targeting the costimulatory receptor OX40 (CD134). Intravenous ivuxolimab was administered to patients every 2 weeks at six dose levels: 0.01, 0.1, 0.3, 1.5, 3 and 10 mg/kg. Of the approximately 54 dose-escalation patients, hepatocellular carcinoma was present in some 19, melanoma in about 15, renal cell carcinoma in 9 and head and neck cancer in 9. In the dose-escalation cohort, more than 75% of patients were male, and the mean age was approximately 55 years, with a range of roughly 20 to 79. Patients were allowed to have had prior anti-PD-1, anti-PD-L1 or anti-CTLA-4 therapy, and around 40% of the dose-escalation patients had previously received checkpoint inhibitors. Partial responses occurred in three dose-escalation patients: two with cutaneous melanoma and one with hepatocellular carcinoma. The point of sequencing TCRbeta in the periphery was to test whether ivuxolimab changed TCR sequence diversity and drove clonal T-cell expansion. The paper describes the monotherapy dose-escalation part (N of about 52 patients) of the phase I trial of ivuxolimab. Study-wide conclusions, independent of this receptor: Low levels of normalized T-cell clonal expansion were also seen in some nonresponding patients. In the 0.1-3.0 mg/kg groups, partial responders had among the lowest normalized peripheral clonal expansion, particularly in CD8+ T cells. After ivuxolimab, more expanded clones were found on average in CD8+ T cells than in CD4+ T cells. Clonal expansion of both CD4+ and CD8+ blood T cells was observed from baseline to week 6 at doses 0.1 to 3.0 mg/kg. Antigen specificity was not determined for the clonally expanded peripheral T cells.

CDR1 is given as SGHKS and CDR2 as YYEKEE, both from the germline V gene (reference sequence). Reading from cysteine to phenylalanine, the CDR3 counts 14 amino acids. Only CDR3 DNA remains: 42 bases, in frame from the first base. V sheds 7 bases and J sheds 0 bases, leaving 14 bases between their ends. The trial excluded patients who had a history of autoimmune disease or were on systemic immunosuppression. In every dose cohort, peripheral blood was drawn for TCR sequencing at baseline, cycle 4 day 1, and cycle 7 day 1. Samples were obtained from an open-label, multicenter, first-in-human phase I dose-escalation trial of ivuxolimab. Adults with locally advanced or metastatic melanoma, renal cell carcinoma, hepatocellular carcinoma or head and neck squamous cell carcinoma were enrolled in the trial. Before TCR sequencing, CD4+ and CD8+ T cells were separately sorted from peripheral blood. To sequence the TCRbeta CDR3 region, genomic DNA was isolated from the sorted cells. TCRbeta CDR3 regions were sequenced using the immunoSEQ Assay. Sourced from immuneACCESS, this table was stored by TCRdb with only in-frame sequences that have V and J called. A share of the clones is absent; for the studies checked, an unresolved V gene accounts for under half, and the remainder has no known explanation. A total of around 55,000 clones appear in this sample, approximately 86% of them only once. The ten top clones hold about 13% of the sample.

In regard to this clone: Its target antigen remains unknown. Base-call qualities are not available, and no considerably larger clone is one nucleotide away.

The source of this sequence is an adult with an advanced solid tumor such as melanoma, head and neck, liver or kidney cancer. The chain employs TRBV5-5 and TRBJ2-7, with the D gene tentatively TRBD1 or TRBD2, based on 6 matching bases in each. The source material was CD4+ or CD8+ T cells sorted from blood, sampled in a trial of the OX40 agonist ivuxolimab. The sequence in DNA is TGTGCCAGCCAAGGGGGGTTCTCCTCCTACGAGCAGTACTTC. Its protein is CASQGGFSSYEQYF.